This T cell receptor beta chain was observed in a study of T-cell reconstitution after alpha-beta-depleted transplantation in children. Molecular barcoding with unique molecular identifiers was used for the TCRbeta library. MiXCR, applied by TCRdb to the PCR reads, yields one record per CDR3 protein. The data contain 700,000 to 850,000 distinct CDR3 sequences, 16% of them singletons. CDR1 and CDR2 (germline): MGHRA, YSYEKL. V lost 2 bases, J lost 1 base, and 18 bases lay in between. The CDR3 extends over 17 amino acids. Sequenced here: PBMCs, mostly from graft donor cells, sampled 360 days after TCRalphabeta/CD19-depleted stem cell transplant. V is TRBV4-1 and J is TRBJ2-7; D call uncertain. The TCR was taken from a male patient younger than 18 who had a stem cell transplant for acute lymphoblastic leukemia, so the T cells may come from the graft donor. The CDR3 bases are TGCGCCAGCAGCCAACTCGTTACCGCCCACCAATCCTACGAGCAGTACTTC. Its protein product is CASSQLVTAHQSYEQYF.